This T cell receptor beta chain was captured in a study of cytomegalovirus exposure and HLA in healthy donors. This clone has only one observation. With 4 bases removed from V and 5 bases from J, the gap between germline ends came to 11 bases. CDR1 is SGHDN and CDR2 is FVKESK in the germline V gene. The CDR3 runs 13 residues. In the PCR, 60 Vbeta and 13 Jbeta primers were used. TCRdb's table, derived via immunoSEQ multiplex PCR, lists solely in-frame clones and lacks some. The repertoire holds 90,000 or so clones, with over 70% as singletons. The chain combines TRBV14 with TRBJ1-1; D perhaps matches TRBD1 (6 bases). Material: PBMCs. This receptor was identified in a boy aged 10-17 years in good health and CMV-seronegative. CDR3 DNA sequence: TGTGCCAGCAGCCCGTACAGGGCTACTGAAGCTTTCTTT. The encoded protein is CASSPYRATEAFF.